This TCR beta chain was profiled in a study of blood T cell repertoires in COVID-19. Study-wide background: COVID-19 samples, acute and convalescent, were from the United States, Italy and Spain.

The table came from immunoSEQ multiplex PCR; TCRdb's copy has only in-frame clones and leaves some out. The profile shows about 180,000 clones, 90% of them singletons. The table lists this clone with a few counts. The V end lost 4 bases, the J end lost 12 bases, and 18 bases lay between the germline ends. The germline V gene has CDR1 MDHEN and CDR2 SYDVKM. The CDR3 is made up of 14 amino acids. The specimen was peripheral blood. J is TRBJ1-4 and V is TRBV28, with a tentative D call TRBD1 (6 bases). The sequence derives from a man between 50 and 59 years old with acute or convalescent COVID-19. The CDR3 loop is CASSSNRVPGELFF. The DNA for the CDR3 is TGTGCCAGCAGTTCCAACAGGGTCCCCGGGGAACTGTTTTTT.